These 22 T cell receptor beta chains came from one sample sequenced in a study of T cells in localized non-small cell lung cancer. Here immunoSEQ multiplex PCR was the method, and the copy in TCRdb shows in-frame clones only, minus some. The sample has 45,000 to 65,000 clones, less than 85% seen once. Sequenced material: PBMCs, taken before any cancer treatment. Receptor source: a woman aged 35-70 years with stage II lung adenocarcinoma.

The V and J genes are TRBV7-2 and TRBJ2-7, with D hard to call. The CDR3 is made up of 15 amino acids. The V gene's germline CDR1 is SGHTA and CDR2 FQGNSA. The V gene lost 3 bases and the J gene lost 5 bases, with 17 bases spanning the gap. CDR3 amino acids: CASSFLDGSLDEQYF. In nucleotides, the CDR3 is TGTGCCAGCAGCTTTCTCGACGGGTCCCTAGACGAGCAGTACTTC.

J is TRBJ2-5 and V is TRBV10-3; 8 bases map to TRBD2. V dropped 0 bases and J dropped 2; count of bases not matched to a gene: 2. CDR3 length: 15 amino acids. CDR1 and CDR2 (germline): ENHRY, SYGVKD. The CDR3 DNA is TGTGCCATCAGTGAGTCATCGGGGGGGCAAGAGACCCAGTACTTC. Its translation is CAISESSGGQETQYF.

As DNA, the CDR3 is TGTGCCAGCAGCTTTCAGGACCAAGAGACCCAGTACTTC. Amino acid sequence: CASSFQDQETQYF. The gene calls are TRBV7-2 and TRBJ2-5; D unresolved. Trimming left V 3 bases short and J 0 bases short, with 5 bases between. CDR1 is SGHTA, CDR2 FQGNSA, per germline. The CDR3 has 13 residues. Variable domain in full (rest from reference TRBV7-2 and TRBJ2-5): GAGVSQSPSNKVTEKGKDVELRCDPISGHTALYWYRQSLGQGLEFLIYFQGNSAPDKSGLPSDRFSAERTGGSVSTLTIQRTQQEDSAVYLCASSFQDQETQYFGPGTRLLVL.

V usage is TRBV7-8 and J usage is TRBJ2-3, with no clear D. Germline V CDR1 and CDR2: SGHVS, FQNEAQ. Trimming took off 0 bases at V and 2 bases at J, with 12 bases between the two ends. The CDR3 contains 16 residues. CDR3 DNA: TGTGCCAGCAGCTTAGCGCAGGCCCTGTACACAGATACGCAGTATTTT. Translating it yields CASSLAQALYTDTQYF.

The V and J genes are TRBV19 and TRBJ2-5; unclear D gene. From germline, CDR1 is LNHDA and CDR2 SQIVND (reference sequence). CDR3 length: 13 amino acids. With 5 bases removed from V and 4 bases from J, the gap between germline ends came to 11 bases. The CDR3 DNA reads TGTGCCAGTAGTTCCCCTCAACGAGAGACCCAGTACTTC. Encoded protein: CASSSPQRETQYF.

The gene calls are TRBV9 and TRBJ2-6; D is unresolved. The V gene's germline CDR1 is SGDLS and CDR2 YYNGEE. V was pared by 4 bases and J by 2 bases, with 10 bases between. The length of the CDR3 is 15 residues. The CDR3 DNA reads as TGTGCCAGCAGCCCGGACCCCACTGGGGCCAACGTCCTGACTTTC. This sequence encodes CASSPDPTGANVLTF.

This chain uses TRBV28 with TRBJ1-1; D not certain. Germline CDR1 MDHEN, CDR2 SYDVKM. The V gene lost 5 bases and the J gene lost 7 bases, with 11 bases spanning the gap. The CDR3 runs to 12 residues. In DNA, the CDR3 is TGTGCCAGCAGTACCGTCTGGGGTGAAGCTTTCTTT. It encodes CASSTVWGEAFF.

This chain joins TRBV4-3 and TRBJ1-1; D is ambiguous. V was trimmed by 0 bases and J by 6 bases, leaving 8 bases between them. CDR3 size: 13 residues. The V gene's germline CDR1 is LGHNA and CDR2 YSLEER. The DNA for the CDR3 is TGCGCCAGCAGCCAAGAAGAGGCGGCTGAAGCTTTCTTT. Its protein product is CASSQEEAAEAFF.

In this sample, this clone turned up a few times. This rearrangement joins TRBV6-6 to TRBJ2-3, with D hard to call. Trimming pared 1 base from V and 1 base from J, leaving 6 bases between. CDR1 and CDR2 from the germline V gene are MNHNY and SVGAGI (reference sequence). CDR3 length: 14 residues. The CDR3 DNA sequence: TGTGCCAGCAGTTACTGGGTTGGCACAGATACGCAGTATTTT. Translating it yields CASSYWVGTDTQYF.

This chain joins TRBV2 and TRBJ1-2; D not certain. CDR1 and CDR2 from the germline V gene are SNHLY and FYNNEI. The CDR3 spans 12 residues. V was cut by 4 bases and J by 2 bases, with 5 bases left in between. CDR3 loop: CASSGQNYGYTF. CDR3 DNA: TGTGCCAGCAGTGGGCAGAACTATGGCTACACCTTC.

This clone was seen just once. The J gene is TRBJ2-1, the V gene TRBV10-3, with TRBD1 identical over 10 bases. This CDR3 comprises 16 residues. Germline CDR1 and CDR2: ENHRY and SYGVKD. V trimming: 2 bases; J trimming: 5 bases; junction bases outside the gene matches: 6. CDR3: CAISETPGQGNNEQFF. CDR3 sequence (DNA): TGTGCCATCAGTGAGACACCGGGACAGGGGAACAATGAGCAGTTCTTC.

CDR3 sequence reads: CASSSGTFSYEQYF. The CDR3 DNA follows: TGTGCCAGTAGCTCCGGGACTTTCTCCTACGAGCAGTACTTC. This chain links TRBV19 with TRBJ2-7; a weak D match, TRBD2 (6 bases). The CDR3 sequence is 14 residues long. Trimming cost V 6 bases and J 0 bases, with 12 bases left between them. Germline V gives CDR1 LNHDA, CDR2 SQIVND (reference sequence).

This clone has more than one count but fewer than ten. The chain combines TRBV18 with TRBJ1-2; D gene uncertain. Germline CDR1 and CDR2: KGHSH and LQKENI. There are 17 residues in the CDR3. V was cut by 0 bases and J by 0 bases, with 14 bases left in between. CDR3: CASSPPIGRQANYGYTF. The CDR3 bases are TGTGCCAGCTCACCACCGATCGGACGCCAAGCTAACTATGGCTACACCTTC. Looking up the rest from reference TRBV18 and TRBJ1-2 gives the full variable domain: NAGVMQNPRHLVRRRGQEARLRCSPMKGHSHVYWYRQLPEEGLKFMVYLQKENIIDESGMPKERFSAEFPKEGPSILRIQQVVRGDSAAYFCASSPPIGRQANYGYTFGSGTRLTVV.

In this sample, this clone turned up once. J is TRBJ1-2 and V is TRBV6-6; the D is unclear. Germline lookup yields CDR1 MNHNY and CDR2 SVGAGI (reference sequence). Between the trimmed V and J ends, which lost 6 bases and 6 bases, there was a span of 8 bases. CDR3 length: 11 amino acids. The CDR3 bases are TGTGCCAGCAGCTGGGGAGATGGCTACACCTTC. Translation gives CASSWGDGYTF.

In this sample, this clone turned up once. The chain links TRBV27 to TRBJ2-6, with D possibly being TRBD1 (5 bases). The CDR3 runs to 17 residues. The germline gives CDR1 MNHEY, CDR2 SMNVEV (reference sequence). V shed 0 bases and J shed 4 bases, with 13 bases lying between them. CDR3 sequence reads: CASSLSGRVSGANVLTF. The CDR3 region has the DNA TGTGCCAGCAGTTTATCGGGCAGGGTTTCAGGGGCCAACGTCCTGACTTTC.

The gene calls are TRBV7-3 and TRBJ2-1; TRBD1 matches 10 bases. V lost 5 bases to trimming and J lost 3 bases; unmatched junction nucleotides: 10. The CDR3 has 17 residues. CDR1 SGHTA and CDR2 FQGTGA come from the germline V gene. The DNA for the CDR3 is TGTGCCAGCAGCGCGAGGGGACAGGGGACGGGCTACAATGAGCAGTTCTTC. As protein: CASSARGQGTGYNEQFF.

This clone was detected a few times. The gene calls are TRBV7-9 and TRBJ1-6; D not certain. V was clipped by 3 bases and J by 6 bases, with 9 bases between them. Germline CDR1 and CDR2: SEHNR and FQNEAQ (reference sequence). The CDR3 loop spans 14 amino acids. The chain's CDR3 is CASSFRESNSPLHF. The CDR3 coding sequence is TGTGCCAGCAGCTTTCGGGAGAGTAATTCACCCCTCCACTTT. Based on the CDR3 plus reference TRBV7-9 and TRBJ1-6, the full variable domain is DTGVSQNPRHKITKRGQNVTFRCDPISEHNRLYWYRQTLGQGPEFLTYFQNEAQLEKSRLLSDRFSAERPKGSFSTLEIQRTEQGDSAMYLCASSFRESNSPLHFGNGTRLTVT.

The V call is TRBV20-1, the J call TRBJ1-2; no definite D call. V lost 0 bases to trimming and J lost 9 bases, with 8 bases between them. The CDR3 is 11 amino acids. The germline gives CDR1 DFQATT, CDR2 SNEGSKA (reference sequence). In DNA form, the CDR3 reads TGCAGTGCTAGAGATTTGATGCGCTACACCTTC. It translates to CSARDLMRYTF.

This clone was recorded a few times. The CDR3 region has the DNA TGTGCCAGCAGCTTGGGCGGGGGGGCGACCAATGAGCAGTTCTTC. This encodes CASSLGGGATNEQFF. The chain joins TRBV7-2 to TRBJ2-1, with TRBD2 matching over 9 bases. The CDR3 covers 15 residues. Germline CDR1 reads SGHTA; CDR2 reads FQGNSA. The V gene end was trimmed by 3 bases and the J gene end by 6 bases; junction bases not matched to a gene: 6. The full variable domain, in which reference TRBV7-2 and TRBJ2-1 provide the parts outside the CDR3, is GAGVSQSPSNKVTEKGKDVELRCDPISGHTALYWYRQSLGQGLEFLIYFQGNSAPDKSGLPSDRFSAERTGGSVSTLTIQRTQQEDSAVYLCASSLGGGATNEQFFGPGTRLTVL.

The CDR3 coding sequence is TGTGCCAGCTGGAAAGGGGGCAGGGATTCACCCCTCCACTTT. This gives the protein CASWKGGRDSPLHF. This sequence joins TRBV18 and TRBJ1-6; 7 positions match TRBD1. V gave up 7 bases and J gave up 8 bases; unmatched junction bases: 8. Germline V gene sequence: CDR1 KGHSH, CDR2 LQKENI. The CDR3 contains 14 residues.

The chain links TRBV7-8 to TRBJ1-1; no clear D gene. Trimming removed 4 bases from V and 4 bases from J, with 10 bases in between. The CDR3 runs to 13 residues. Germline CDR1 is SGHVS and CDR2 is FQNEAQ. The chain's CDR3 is CASSSKVGTEAFF. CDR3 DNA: TGTGCCAGCAGCTCTAAGGTGGGCACTGAAGCTTTCTTT.

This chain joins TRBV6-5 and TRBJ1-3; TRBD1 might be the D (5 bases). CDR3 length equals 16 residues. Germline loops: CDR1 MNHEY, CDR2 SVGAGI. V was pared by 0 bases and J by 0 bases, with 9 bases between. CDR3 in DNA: TGTGCCAGCAGTTACTCGAACAGGCTCTCTGGAAACACCATATATTTT. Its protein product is CASSYSNRLSGNTIYF.